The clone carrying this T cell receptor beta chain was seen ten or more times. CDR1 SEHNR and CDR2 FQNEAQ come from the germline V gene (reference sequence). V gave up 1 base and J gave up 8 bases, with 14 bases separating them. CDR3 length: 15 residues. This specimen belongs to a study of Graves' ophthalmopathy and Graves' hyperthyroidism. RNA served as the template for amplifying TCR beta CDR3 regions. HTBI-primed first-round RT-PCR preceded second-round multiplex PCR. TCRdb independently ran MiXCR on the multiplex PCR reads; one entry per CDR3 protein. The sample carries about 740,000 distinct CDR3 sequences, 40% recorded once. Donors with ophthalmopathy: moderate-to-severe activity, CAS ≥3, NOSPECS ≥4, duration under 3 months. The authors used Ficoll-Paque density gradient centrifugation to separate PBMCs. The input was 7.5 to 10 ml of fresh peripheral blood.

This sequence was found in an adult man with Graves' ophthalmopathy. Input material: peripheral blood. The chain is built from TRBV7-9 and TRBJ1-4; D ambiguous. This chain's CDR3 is CASSLGVSTREKLFF. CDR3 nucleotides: TGTGCCAGCAGCTTAGGGGTCTCGACGCGGGAAAAACTGTTTTTT.